The rows below give T cell receptor beta chains drawn from one sample of a study of cytomegalovirus exposure and HLA in healthy donors. The protocol was immunoSEQ multiplex PCR, while the TCRdb copy is restricted to in-frame clones and leaves out a portion. The data show some 170,000 clones, more than 80% seen once. The specimen was PBMCs. The receptors were gathered from a woman aged 18 to 35 in good health and CMV-seropositive. The CDR3 runs from the conserved cysteine through the conserved F or W. The D gene is left open where the match is weak. Part of the rows lack a size; the others show once, few, many or a class for expanded clones.

.	TRBD1	TRBV2	TRBJ1-2	TGTGCCAGCAGTGAATCTAGACAGGGGAATGGCTACACCTTC	CASSESRQGNGYTF
.	.	TRBV6-5	TRBJ1-1	TGTGCCAGCAGTTACTTGGACAGCCATGAAGCTTTCTTT	CASSYLDSHEAFF
.	TRBD2	TRBV4-1	TRBJ2-3	TGCGCCAGCAGCCTAACTAGCGGGGGCCAGGGTGGGGATACGCAGTATTTT	CASSLTSGGQGGDTQYF
.	.	TRBV19	TRBJ1-1	TGTGCCAGTAGTATGGTTACAGGGTTGACTGAAGCTTTCTTT	CASSMVTGLTEAFF
.	TRBD1	TRBV11-3	TRBJ2-6	TGTGCCAGCAGCTGGACAGGGGCACACGTCCTGACTTTC	CASSWTGAHVLTF
.	.	TRBV15	TRBJ1-3	TGTGCCACCAGCAGAGAGGGGCAGGGTGGAAACACCATATATTTT	CATSREGQGGNTIYF
.	TRBD1	TRBV18	TRBJ2-5	TGTGCCAGCTCATCTCGGACAGGGGACCAAGAGACCCAGTACTTC	CASSSRTGDQETQYF
.	.	TRBV20-1	TRBJ1-1	TGCAGTGCCAGGGAGGGTCGAGCTTTCTTT	CSAREGRAFF
.	TRBD1	TRBV5-6	TRBJ1-4	TGTGCCAGCAGCTATGACAGGGGGCTGGATGAAAAACTGTTTTTT	CASSYDRGLDEKLFF
.	TRBD2	TRBV11-1	TRBJ2-1	TGTGCCAGCAGCCTTCGAGGACTAGCGGGGGGGTCTAGTGAGCAGTTCTTC	CASSLRGLAGGSSEQFF
.	TRBD1	TRBV5-6	TRBJ1-1	TGTGCCAGCAGCTTGGCTGGATTCCCCAGGGGGGCCAACACTGAAGCTTTCTTT	CASSLAGFPRGANTEAFF
.	.	TRBV9	TRBJ2-5	TGTGCCAGCAGTACACCAGGCCGGGAGACCCAGTACTTC	CASSTPGRETQYF
.	.	TRBV30	TRBJ2-7	TGTGCCTGGAGTGTAGGGGAGGATCCCGAATTAACAATCTCCTACGAGCAGTACTTC	CAWSVGEDPELTISYEQYF
.	TRBD1	TRBV10-1	TRBJ2-7	TGCGCCAGCAGTGACGAGACAGGGACCAACGAGCAGTACTTC	CASSDETGTNEQYF
once	TRBD2	TRBV7-9	TRBJ2-1	TGTGCCAGCAGCGGGACTAGCGGGGGTCTTGGCTACAATGAGCAGTTCTTC	CASSGTSGGLGYNEQFF
.	.	TRBV11-2	TRBJ1-1	TGTGCCAGCAGCGGCATGAACACTGAAGCTTTCTTT	CASSGMNTEAFF
.	TRBD1	TRBV7-2	TRBJ2-5	TGTGCCAGCAGCCGAGGGGGCTACGGGACCCAGTACTTC	CASSRGGYGTQYF
.	.	TRBV2	TRBJ2-5	TGTGCCAGCGGCAGGGATGAGACCCAGTACTTC	CASGRDETQYF
.	.	TRBV10-3	TRBJ2-1	TGTGCCATCAGTGATGAGGGTGGCGATGAGCAGTTCTTC	CAISDEGGDEQFF
.	.	TRBV5-4	TRBJ1-2	TGTGCCAGCAGCCAAAGTAGGCGGGGTGCGGATGGCTACACCTTC	CASSQSRRGADGYTF
once	TRBD1	TRBV10-2	TRBJ1-3	TGCGCCAGCAGAACTACTACAGGGGATGAAAGGGGAAACACCATATATTTT	CASRTTTGDERGNTIYF
few	.	TRBV28	TRBJ1-1	TGTGCCAGCATCGTGCAGGGGTTCACTGAAGCTTTCTTT	CASIVQGFTEAFF
.	TRBD1	TRBV30	TRBJ1-5	TGTGCCTGGAGTGTACAGGGGTATCAGCCCCAGCATTTT	CAWSVQGYQPQHF
once	.	TRBV9	TRBJ1-1	TGTGCCAGCAGCGTGGAGGGAGGGGGGGACACTGAAGCTTTCTTT	CASSVEGGGDTEAFF
.	TRBD1	TRBV18	TRBJ2-7	TGTGCCAGCTCACTACAGGGACAGGGGGCCGGTGAGCAGTACTTC	CASSLQGQGAGEQYF
once	.	TRBV30	TRBJ1-6	TGTGCCTGGAGTCCCCCGGGACAAGAGCTATCACCCCTCCACTTT	CAWSPPGQELSPLHF
.	.	TRBV5-4	TRBJ1-2	TGTGCCAGTGGACCGGGACTACTCTATGGCTACACCTTC	CASGPGLLYGYTF
.	TRBD1	TRBV7-7	TRBJ1-5	TGTGCCAGCAGCTTAGCGTACCGACAGGGGGTTTCTCGCAATCAGCCCCAGCATTTT	CASSLAYRQGVSRNQPQHF
.	.	TRBV4-1	TRBJ2-2	TGCGCCAGCAGCCAGAACAGGGTAGTTGCCGGGGAGCTGTTTTTT	CASSQNRVVAGELFF